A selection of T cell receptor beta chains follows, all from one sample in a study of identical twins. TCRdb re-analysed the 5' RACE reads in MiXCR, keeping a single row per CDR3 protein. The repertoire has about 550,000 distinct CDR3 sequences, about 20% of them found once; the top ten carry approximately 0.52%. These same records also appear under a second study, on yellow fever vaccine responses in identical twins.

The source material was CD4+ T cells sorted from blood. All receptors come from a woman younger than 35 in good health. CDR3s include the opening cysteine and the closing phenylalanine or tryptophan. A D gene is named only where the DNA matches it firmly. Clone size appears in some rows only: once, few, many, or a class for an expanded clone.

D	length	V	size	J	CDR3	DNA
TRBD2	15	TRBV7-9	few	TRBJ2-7	CASSLGLAGVGEQYF	TGTGCCAGCAGCCTCGGACTAGCGGGAGTTGGCGAGCAGTACTTC
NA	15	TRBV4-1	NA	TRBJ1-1	CASSHWTPMNTEAFF	TGCGCCAGCAGCCACTGGACACCCATGAACACTGAAGCTTTCTTT
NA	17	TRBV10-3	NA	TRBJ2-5	CAIRETVSGTYQETQYF	TGTGCCATCAGGGAGACCGTGTCGGGGACGTACCAAGAGACCCAGTACTTC
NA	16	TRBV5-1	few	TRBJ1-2	CASSLGIASYNYGYTF	TGCGCCAGCAGCTTGGGAATAGCCTCTTATAACTATGGCTACACCTTC
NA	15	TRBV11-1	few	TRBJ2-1	CTSSLVTTAYNEQFF	TGTACCAGCAGCTTAGTAACCACAGCCTACAATGAGCAGTTCTTC
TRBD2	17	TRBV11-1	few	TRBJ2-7	CASSFSGTSGKRREQYF	TGTGCCAGCAGCTTCTCTGGGACTAGCGGCAAAAGACGGGAGCAGTACTTC
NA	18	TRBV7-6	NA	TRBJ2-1	CASSLVPPVVGSYNEQFF	TGTGCCAGCAGCTTAGTACCCCCAGTTGTGGGCTCCTACAATGAGCAGTTCTTC
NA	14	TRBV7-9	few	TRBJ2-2	CASSFSQNTGELFF	TGTGCCAGCAGCTTCTCGCAAAACACCGGGGAGCTGTTTTTT
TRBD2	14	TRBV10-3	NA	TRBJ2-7	CATEGTSGSYEQYF	TGTGCCACCGAGGGTACTAGCGGGAGTTACGAGCAGTACTTC
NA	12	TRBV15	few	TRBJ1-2	CATSKGQSGYTF	TGTGCCACCAGCAAAGGACAGTCGGGCTACACCTTC
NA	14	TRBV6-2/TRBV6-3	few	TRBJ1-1	CASSYRSVPTEAFF	TGTGCCAGCAGTTACCGGAGCGTTCCCACTGAAGCTTTCTTT
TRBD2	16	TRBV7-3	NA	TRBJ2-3	CASSLVAGTSTDTQYF	TGTGCCAGCAGCTTAGTAGCGGGAACTAGCACAGATACGCAGTATTTT
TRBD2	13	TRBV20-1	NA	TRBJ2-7	CSARLGTTYEQYF	TGCAGTGCTAGATTAGGGACTACCTACGAGCAGTACTTC
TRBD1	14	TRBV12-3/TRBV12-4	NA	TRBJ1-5	CASSPQGTYQPQHF	TGTGCCAGCAGCCCACAGGGGACTTATCAGCCCCAGCATTTT
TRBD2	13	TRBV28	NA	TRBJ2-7	CASTPSGKYEQYF	TGTGCCAGCACCCCAAGCGGGAAGTACGAGCAGTACTTC
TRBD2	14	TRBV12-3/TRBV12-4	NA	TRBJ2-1	CASTESGRRYEQFF	TGTGCCAGCACTGAGAGCGGGAGGAGGTATGAGCAGTTCTTC
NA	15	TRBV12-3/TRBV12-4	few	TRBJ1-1	CASGIVQGSRTEAFF	TGTGCCAGCGGAATCGTCCAGGGTTCTCGGACTGAAGCTTTCTTT
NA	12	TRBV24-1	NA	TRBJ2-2	CATEENTGELFF	TGTGCCACCGAAGAGAACACCGGGGAGCTGTTTTTT
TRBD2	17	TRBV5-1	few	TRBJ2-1	CASSPTPGLAGDNEQFF	TGCGCCAGCAGCCCCACTCCGGGACTAGCGGGGGACAATGAGCAGTTCTTC
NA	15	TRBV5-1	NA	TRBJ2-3	CASSTSSPSTDTQYF	TGCGCCAGCAGCACTAGCAGCCCTAGCACAGATACGCAGTATTTT
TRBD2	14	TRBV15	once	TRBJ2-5	CATSSLGGGETQYF	TGTGCCACCAGCAGCCTTGGGGGGGGGGAGACCCAGTACTTC
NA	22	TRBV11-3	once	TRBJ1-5	CASSLGGAWQGSSLTSNQPQHF	TGTGCCAGCAGCTTAGGTGGGGCGTGGCAGGGGTCGTCCCTTACTAGCAATCAGCCCCAGCATTTT
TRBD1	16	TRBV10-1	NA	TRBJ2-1	CASSGQTGGLYNEQFF	TGCGCCAGCAGTGGGCAGACAGGGGGCCTCTACAATGAGCAGTTCTTC
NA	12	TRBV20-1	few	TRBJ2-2	CSVEGRTGELFF	TGCAGTGTGGAGGGGCGAACCGGGGAGCTGTTTTTT
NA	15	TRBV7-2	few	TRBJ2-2	CASSRVPGGTGELFF	TGTGCCAGCAGCCGAGTTCCGGGTGGCACCGGGGAGCTGTTTTTT
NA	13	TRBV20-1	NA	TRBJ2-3	CSARGWGTDTQYF	TGCAGTGCTAGAGGGTGGGGCACAGATACGCAGTATTTT
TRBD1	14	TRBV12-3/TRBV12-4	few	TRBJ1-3	CASSLTGTGNTIYF	TGTGCCAGCAGTTTGACAGGGACTGGAAACACCATATATTTT
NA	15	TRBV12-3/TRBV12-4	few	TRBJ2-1	CASSFGGYSYNEQFF	TGTGCCAGCAGTTTTGGCGGCTACTCCTACAATGAGCAGTTCTTC
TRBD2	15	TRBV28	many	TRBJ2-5	CASSLWSGNQETQYF	TGTGCCAGCAGTTTATGGAGCGGGAACCAAGAGACCCAGTACTTC
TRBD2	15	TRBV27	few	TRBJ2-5	CASSLVAGRQETQYF	TGTGCCAGCAGTTTAGTAGCGGGGAGGCAAGAGACCCAGTACTTC
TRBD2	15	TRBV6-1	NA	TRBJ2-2	CASRREAPNTGELFF	TGTGCCAGCCGGCGGGAGGCCCCCAACACCGGGGAGCTGTTTTTT
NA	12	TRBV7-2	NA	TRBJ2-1	CASSRHGDEQFF	TGTGCCAGCAGCAGACACGGCGATGAGCAGTTCTTC
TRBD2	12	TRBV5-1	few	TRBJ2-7	CASTSGNYEQYF	TGCGCCAGCACTAGCGGGAACTACGAGCAGTACTTC
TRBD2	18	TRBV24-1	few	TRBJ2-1	CATSDPGLAGGLGSEQFF	TGTGCCACCAGTGACCCCGGACTAGCCGGGGGTCTCGGGAGTGAGCAGTTCTTC
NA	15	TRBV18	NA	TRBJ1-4	CASSPVPGQQGKLFF	TGTGCCAGCTCACCAGTTCCGGGACAACAGGGAAAACTGTTTTTT
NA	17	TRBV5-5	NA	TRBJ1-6	CASSLARVRDINSPLHF	TGTGCCAGCAGCTTGGCCAGGGTCCGAGACATCAATTCACCCCTCCACTTT
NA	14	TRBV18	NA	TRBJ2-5	CASSRLGDRETQYF	TGTGCCAGCTCCAGGCTGGGGGATCGCGAGACCCAGTACTTC
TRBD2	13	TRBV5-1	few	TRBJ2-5	CASSRRGEETQYF	TGCGCCAGCAGCCGCCGGGGGGAAGAGACCCAGTACTTC
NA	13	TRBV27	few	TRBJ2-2	CASSTTWTGELFF	TGTGCCAGCAGTACCACTTGGACCGGGGAGCTGTTTTTT
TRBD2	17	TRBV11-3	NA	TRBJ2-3	CASSFLPGLAGDNTQYF	TGTGCCAGCAGCTTTCTCCCCGGACTAGCGGGAGATAATACGCAGTATTTT
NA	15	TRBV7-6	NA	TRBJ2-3	CASSLGRKSTDTQYF	TGTGCCAGCAGCTTAGGGCGGAAAAGCACAGATACGCAGTATTTT
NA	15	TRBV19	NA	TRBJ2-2	CASSIGTLSTGELFF	TGTGCCAGTAGTATTGGTACTCTCAGCACCGGGGAGCTGTTTTTT
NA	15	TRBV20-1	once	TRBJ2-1	CSARVFGDSYNEQFF	TGCAGTGCTAGAGTGTTCGGGGACTCCTACAATGAGCAGTTCTTC